Here is one TCR beta chain with its context. The data derive from a study of OX40 agonist ivuxolimab in advanced cancers. Here immunoSEQ multiplex PCR was the method, and the copy in TCRdb shows in-frame clones only, minus some. The sample shows roughly 22,000 clones, roughly nine tenths of them seen only once. The CDR3 runs to 14 residues. J was trimmed by 5 bases and V by 8 bases; bases with no gene match: 10. CDR1 and CDR2 from the germline V gene are PRHDT and FYEKMQ (reference sequence). This material consisted of CD4+ or CD8+ T cells sorted from blood, taken in a trial of the OX40 agonist ivuxolimab. This receptor was identified in an adult with an advanced solid tumor such as melanoma, head and neck, liver or kidney cancer. The V call is TRBV13, the J call TRBJ2-5; 8 bases align to TRBD2. The CDR3 loop reads CASWDSGKEETQYF. Written as DNA, the CDR3 is TGTGCCAGCTGGGATAGCGGGAAAGAGGAGACCCAGTACTTC.